Listed below are T cell receptor beta chains from one sample, sequenced in a study of T cell responses to AZD1222 COVID-19 vaccine. Clones were read by immunoSEQ multiplex PCR, and TCRdb kept only the in-frame ones, dropping some. The profile covers some 100,000 clones, with around nine tenths appearing a single time and approximately 15% taken by the ten largest. Specimen: peripheral blood, collected on day 0 of AZD1222 vaccination. Source of these receptors: an adult in good health. The CDR3 runs from the conserved cysteine through the conserved F or W. Each record gives: clone size, J gene, D gene, CDR3 length, V gene, CDR3 protein, CDR3 DNA. A D gene is named only where the DNA matches it firmly. Expanded clones get a size class; other rows say once, few or many, or leave the size out.

clone size: .
J gene: TRBJ1-5
D gene: .
CDR3 length: 12
V gene: TRBV19
CDR3 protein: CASREIYQPQHF
CDR3 DNA: TGTGCCAGCAGGGAAATCTATCAGCCCCAGCATTTT

clone size: .
J gene: TRBJ2-1
D gene: .
CDR3 length: 15
V gene: TRBV18
CDR3 protein: CASSPRGNTYNEQFF
CDR3 DNA: TGTGCCAGCTCACCCCGGGGTAACACCTACAATGAGCAGTTCTTC

clone size: .
J gene: TRBJ1-4
D gene: .
CDR3 length: 16
V gene: TRBV28
CDR3 protein: CASSLKREVPNEKLFF
CDR3 DNA: TGTGCCAGCAGTTTAAAACGAGAAGTACCGAATGAAAAACTGTTTTTT

clone size: .
J gene: TRBJ2-1
D gene: TRBD2
CDR3 length: 17
V gene: TRBV3-1/TRBV3-2
CDR3 protein: CASSQGTTSGRDNEQFF
CDR3 DNA: TGTGCCAGCAGCCAGGGTACGACTAGCGGGAGGGATAATGAGCAGTTCTTC

clone size: .
J gene: TRBJ1-1
D gene: TRBD1
CDR3 length: 17
V gene: TRBV5-1
CDR3 protein: CASSLREGARRNTEAFF
CDR3 DNA: TGCGCCAGCAGCTTAAGGGAGGGGGCAAGGAGGAACACTGAAGCTTTCTTT

clone size: once
J gene: TRBJ2-2
D gene: TRBD1
CDR3 length: 16
V gene: TRBV7-3
CDR3 protein: CASSAGQGGNTGELFF
CDR3 DNA: TGTGCCAGCAGCGCAGGACAGGGGGGGAACACCGGGGAGCTGTTTTTT

clone size: .
J gene: TRBJ2-7
D gene: TRBD1
CDR3 length: 14
V gene: TRBV27
CDR3 protein: CASFKQGDPYEQYF
CDR3 DNA: TGTGCCAGCTTTAAACAGGGGGACCCGTACGAGCAGTACTTC

clone size: .
J gene: TRBJ2-2
D gene: .
CDR3 length: 15
V gene: TRBV2
CDR3 protein: CASRREGHNSGELFF
CDR3 DNA: TGTGCCAGCAGGAGAGAGGGCCATAATTCCGGGGAGCTGTTTTTT

clone size: .
J gene: TRBJ2-7
D gene: .
CDR3 length: 14
V gene: TRBV5-1
CDR3 protein: CASSLTLLSYEQYF
CDR3 DNA: TGCGCCAGCAGCTTGACCCTTCTCTCCTACGAGCAGTACTTC

clone size: .
J gene: TRBJ1-2
D gene: TRBD1
CDR3 length: 13
V gene: TRBV3-1/TRBV3-2
CDR3 protein: CASSHGTGGGYTF
CDR3 DNA: TGTGCCAGCAGCCATGGGACAGGGGGCGGCTACACCTTC

clone size: .
J gene: TRBJ2-2
D gene: TRBD1
CDR3 length: 17
V gene: TRBV27
CDR3 protein: CASRGSPGQGNTGELFF
CDR3 DNA: TGTGCCAGCAGGGGGTCTCCGGGACAGGGCAACACCGGGGAGCTGTTTTTT

clone size: .
J gene: TRBJ2-3
D gene: TRBD2
CDR3 length: 14
V gene: TRBV5-5
CDR3 protein: CASMSGGITDTQYF
CDR3 DNA: TGTGCCAGCATGAGCGGGGGGATCACAGATACGCAGTATTTT

clone size: .
J gene: TRBJ2-7
D gene: .
CDR3 length: 12
V gene: TRBV13
CDR3 protein: CASSYGGYEQYF
CDR3 DNA: TGTGCCAGCAGCTACGGGGGCTACGAGCAGTACTTC

clone size: .
J gene: TRBJ2-1
D gene: TRBD2
CDR3 length: 13
V gene: TRBV2
CDR3 protein: CASSRDYTNEQFF
CDR3 DNA: TGTGCCAGCAGCCGGGACTACACCAATGAGCAGTTCTTC

clone size: .
J gene: TRBJ1-2
D gene: TRBD1
CDR3 length: 13
V gene: TRBV6-5
CDR3 protein: CASSLQGDYGYTF
CDR3 DNA: TGTGCCAGCAGTCTACAGGGGGACTATGGCTACACCTTC

clone size: many
J gene: TRBJ1-2
D gene: .
CDR3 length: 16
V gene: TRBV7-9
CDR3 protein: CASSHTPGPNPPGYTF
CDR3 DNA: TGTGCCAGCAGCCATACCCCGGGTCCGAACCCCCCGGGCTACACCTTC

clone size: .
J gene: TRBJ2-6
D gene: .
CDR3 length: 16
V gene: TRBV18
CDR3 protein: CASSPPANSGANVLTF
CDR3 DNA: TGTGCCAGCTCACCACCGGCTAACTCTGGGGCCAACGTCCTGACTTTC

clone size: .
J gene: TRBJ2-3
D gene: TRBD1
CDR3 length: 18
V gene: TRBV7-9
CDR3 protein: CASSLGQGDITQTDTQYF
CDR3 DNA: TGTGCCAGCAGCTTAGGGCAGGGGGATATTACGCAGACAGATACGCAGTATTTT

clone size: few
J gene: TRBJ1-3
D gene: TRBD1
CDR3 length: 16
V gene: TRBV19
CDR3 protein: CASTFRTGPSGNTIYF
CDR3 DNA: TGTGCCAGTACGTTCAGGACAGGTCCCTCTGGAAACACCATATATTTT

clone size: .
J gene: TRBJ1-1
D gene: .
CDR3 length: 15
V gene: TRBV5-1
CDR3 protein: CASSLAGAMVPEAFF
CDR3 DNA: TGCGCCAGCAGCTTGGCGGGGGCCATGGTCCCTGAAGCTTTCTTT

clone size: .
J gene: TRBJ2-5
D gene: TRBD1
CDR3 length: 14
V gene: TRBV29-1
CDR3 protein: CSVRQGAGRETQYF
CDR3 DNA: TGCAGCGTCCGTCAGGGGGCGGGGAGGGAGACCCAGTACTTC

clone size: .
J gene: TRBJ2-2
D gene: TRBD2
CDR3 length: 16
V gene: TRBV11-3
CDR3 protein: CASSRREGRGTGELFF
CDR3 DNA: TGTGCCAGCAGCCGGCGGGAGGGCCGCGGCACCGGGGAGCTGTTTTTT

clone size: few
J gene: TRBJ1-4
D gene: .
CDR3 length: 15
V gene: TRBV18
CDR3 protein: CASSPDRSTNEKLFF
CDR3 DNA: TGTGCCAGCTCACCAGACAGGTCAACTAATGAAAAACTGTTTTTT

clone size: .
J gene: TRBJ2-5
D gene: TRBD1
CDR3 length: 15
V gene: TRBV15
CDR3 protein: CATSRGTRGTETQYF
CDR3 DNA: TGTGCCACCAGCAGAGGTACCAGGGGGACGGAGACCCAGTACTTC

clone size: .
J gene: TRBJ1-4
D gene: .
CDR3 length: 13
V gene: TRBV10-1
CDR3 protein: CASSPTANEKLFF
CDR3 DNA: TGCGCCAGCAGCCCCACAGCTAATGAAAAACTGTTTTTT

clone size: .
J gene: TRBJ1-5
D gene: TRBD1
CDR3 length: 14
V gene: TRBV18
CDR3 protein: CASSPRTGNQPQHF
CDR3 DNA: TGTGCCAGCTCACCCCGGACAGGGAATCAGCCCCAGCATTTT

clone size: .
J gene: TRBJ2-1
D gene: .
CDR3 length: 13
V gene: TRBV2
CDR3 protein: CASSEWTYNEQFF
CDR3 DNA: TGTGCCAGCAGTGAATGGACATACAATGAGCAGTTCTTC

clone size: .
J gene: TRBJ2-2
D gene: TRBD2
CDR3 length: 16
V gene: TRBV4-1
CDR3 protein: CASSPTSGRAPGELFF
CDR3 DNA: TGCGCCAGCAGCCCTACTAGCGGGAGGGCCCCCGGGGAGCTGTTTTTT

clone size: .
J gene: TRBJ1-5
D gene: .
CDR3 length: 12
V gene: TRBV6-5
CDR3 protein: CASRDGDQPQHF
CDR3 DNA: TGTGCCAGCAGAGACGGGGATCAGCCCCAGCATTTT

clone size: .
J gene: TRBJ2-1
D gene: .
CDR3 length: 16
V gene: TRBV9
CDR3 protein: CASSVEYGKGYNEQFF
CDR3 DNA: TGTGCCAGCAGCGTAGAGTACGGGAAGGGTTACAATGAGCAGTTCTTC

clone size: .
J gene: TRBJ1-2
D gene: .
CDR3 length: 11
V gene: TRBV5-4
CDR3 protein: CASSWGGGYTF
CDR3 DNA: TGTGCCAGCAGCTGGGGGGGTGGCTACACCTTC

clone size: .
J gene: TRBJ1-1
D gene: .
CDR3 length: 16
V gene: TRBV5-1
CDR3 protein: CASSSGQQPGATEAFF
CDR3 DNA: TGCGCCAGCAGCTCAGGGCAGCAGCCAGGAGCCACTGAAGCTTTCTTT

clone size: .
J gene: TRBJ1-1
D gene: .
CDR3 length: 16
V gene: TRBV3-1/TRBV3-2
CDR3 protein: CASSQDLGGSGTEAFF
CDR3 DNA: TGTGCCAGCAGCCAAGATCTGGGGGGCTCGGGGACTGAAGCTTTCTTT

clone size: .
J gene: TRBJ2-6
D gene: TRBD1
CDR3 length: 18
V gene: TRBV15
CDR3 protein: CATSRDFTGGGGANVLTF
CDR3 DNA: TGTGCCACCAGCAGAGATTTTACAGGGGGCGGTGGGGCCAACGTCCTGACTTTC

clone size: .
J gene: TRBJ1-1
D gene: .
CDR3 length: 13
V gene: TRBV6-1
CDR3 protein: CASSETGDFGTFF
CDR3 DNA: TGTGCCAGCAGTGAAACGGGGGACTTCGGAACTTTCTTT

clone size: .
J gene: TRBJ2-3
D gene: .
CDR3 length: 13
V gene: TRBV5-8
CDR3 protein: CASSSGDLGTQYF
CDR3 DNA: TGTGCCAGCAGCTCAGGGGATCTTGGTACGCAGTATTTT

clone size: once
J gene: TRBJ1-5
D gene: .
CDR3 length: 19
V gene: TRBV18
CDR3 protein: CASSPMGPGRRGSNQPQHF
CDR3 DNA: TGTGCCAGCTCACCAATGGGGCCTGGTAGGAGGGGGAGCAATCAGCCCCAGCATTTT